This T cell receptor beta chain was profiled in a study of T cells in Graves' hyperthyroidism and ophthalmopathy. Study-wide background: Prior to any treatment, at the point of initial diagnosis, peripheral blood was collected.

It was considered stable Graves' hyperthyroidism when ophthalmopathy did not progress within 18 months. Isolation of PBMCs was performed on about 10 ml fresh peripheral blood. Template material for amplifying TCR beta CDR3 regions consisted of RNA transcripts. TCR CDR3 underwent first-round RT-PCR with the HTBI primer set. TCRdb used MiXCR to reprocess the multiplex PCR reads, holding one entry per CDR3 protein. The table has approximately 430,000 distinct CDR3 sequences, around 14% seen once. At least ten counts were recorded for this clonotype. No antigen is known for it. The germline gives CDR1 MNHEY, CDR2 SVGEGT. This CDR3 is 13 amino acids long. V was clipped by 0 bases and J by 8 bases, with 5 bases between them. Study-level points and caveats: Ophthalmopathy onset followed model prediction by a median about six months.

The sample consisted of blood. This sequence originates from a woman under 30 with Graves' hyperthyroidism. This sequence joins TRBV6-2 or TRBV6-3 and TRBJ1-6; D call uncertain. The CDR3 sequence: CASSYSIDSPLHF. For the CDR3, the DNA is TGTGCCAGCAGTTACTCGATCGATTCACCCCTCCACTTT.